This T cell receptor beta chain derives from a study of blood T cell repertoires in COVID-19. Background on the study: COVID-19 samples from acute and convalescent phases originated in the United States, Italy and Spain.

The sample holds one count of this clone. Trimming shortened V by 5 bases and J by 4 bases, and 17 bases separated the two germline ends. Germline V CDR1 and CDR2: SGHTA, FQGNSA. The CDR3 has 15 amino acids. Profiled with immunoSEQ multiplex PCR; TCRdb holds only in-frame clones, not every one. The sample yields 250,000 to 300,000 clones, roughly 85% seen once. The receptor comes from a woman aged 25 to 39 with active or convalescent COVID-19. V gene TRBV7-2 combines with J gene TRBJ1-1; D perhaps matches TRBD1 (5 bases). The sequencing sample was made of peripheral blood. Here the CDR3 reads CASSPGGLYSTEAFF. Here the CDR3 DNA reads TGTGCCAGCAGCCCGGGGGGGTTGTATAGCACTGAAGCTTTCTTT.